The entry below gives a single T cell receptor (beta chain) sequence along with its context. The data originate from a study of regulatory and conventional T cells in RAG deficiency. Assay used: immunoSEQ multiplex PCR; TCRdb lists only in-frame clones, some missing. In the table there are 25,000 to 35,000 clones, more than 90% of which are singletons. The sorted conventional CD4+ T cells were CD25-low and CD127-high, with genomic DNA sequenced. CDR1 SGHDT and CDR2 YYEEEE come from the germline V gene. The CDR3 covers 18 residues. Trimming stripped 4 bases from V and 7 bases from J, with 30 bases between. Separately, the same data were catalogued under a study of regulatory T cells. As that report states: The primer mix had 52 TRBV and 13 TRBJ primers.

The receptor was isolated from a human donor in good health. This chain joins TRBV5-6 and TRBJ2-7, with TRBD2 as a possible D gene (7 bases). The material sequenced was CD25- CD4+ T cells sorted from blood. The CDR3: CASSRLSAGARVIGEQYF. The CDR3 DNA sequence: TGTGCCAGCAGCCGCCTATCGGCGGGGGCCCGCGTGATTGGGGAGCAGTACTTC.